The 26 T cell receptor beta chains in this list originate from one sample, sequenced in a study of blood T cell repertoires in COVID-19. Here immunoSEQ multiplex PCR was the method, and the copy in TCRdb shows in-frame clones only, minus some. The sample yields under 90,000 clones, about 68% seen once. The sequenced sample consisted of peripheral blood. The source is a man between 45 and 60 years old with active or convalescent COVID-19.

This clone was counted a single time. The chain recombines TRBV13 with TRBJ2-1; 9 bases match TRBD2. The ends lost 3 bases at V and 6 bases at J; junction bases unmatched: 6. In germline, CDR1 is PRHDT, CDR2 FYEKMQ (reference sequence). This CDR3 is built from 15 residues. CDR3 sequence: CASSLPGLASNEQFF. The CDR3 DNA is TGTGCCAGCAGCTTGCCGGGACTAGCCTCCAATGAGCAGTTCTTC.

The V gene is TRBV7-9, the J gene TRBJ1-1, with 8 bases aligning to TRBD1. The ends lost 5 bases at V and 6 bases at J; junction bases unmatched: 8. The CDR3 loop spans 14 amino acids. The germline V gene encodes CDR1 SEHNR and CDR2 FQNEAQ (reference sequence). CDR3 residues: CASSLGQGNAEAFF. Here the CDR3 DNA reads TGTGCCAGCAGCCTAGGACAGGGTAATGCTGAAGCTTTCTTT.

The V and J genes are TRBV27 and TRBJ2-7; 9 bases map to TRBD1. With V trimmed by 5 bases and J by 3 bases, 5 bases remained unmatched. The CDR3 has 14 residues. The V gene's germline CDR1 is MNHEY and CDR2 SMNVEV (reference sequence). In nucleotides, the CDR3 is TGTGCCAGCAGTCGGACAGGGGCCAGCTACGAGCAGTACTTC. Its protein is CASSRTGASYEQYF.

The rearrangement joins TRBV3-1 (or the pseudogene TRBV3-2) to TRBJ1-5; TRBD1 agrees at 9 bases. V lost 4 bases to trimming and J lost 7 bases; unmatched junction nucleotides: 8. This CDR3 has 15 residues. In germline, CDR1 is LGHDT, CDR2 YNNKEL (reference sequence). DNA of the CDR3: TGTGCCAGCAGCCCCGACAGGGGGGAAGGACAGCCCCAGCATTTT. Translated, it gives CASSPDRGEGQPQHF.

There are a few counts of this clone. CDR3 region: CASSSNRAYGYTF. DNA for the CDR3: TGTGCCAGCAGTTCGAACAGGGCCTATGGCTACACCTTC. The chain recombines TRBV6-2 or TRBV6-3 with TRBJ1-2; weak D call: TRBD1 (6 bases). This CDR3 comprises 13 residues. Trimming pared 4 bases from V and 4 bases from J, leaving 10 bases between. Germline CDR1 is MNHEY and CDR2 is SVGEGT.

The J gene is TRBJ1-1, the V gene TRBV5-1; 11 bases match TRBD1. There are 15 residues in the CDR3. CDR1 SGHRS and CDR2 YFSETQ come from the germline V gene. V lost 5 bases, J lost 5 bases, and 8 bases stayed unmatched. CDR3 in amino acids: CASSRTGGVGTEAFF. The CDR3 DNA reads TGCGCCAGCAGTAGGACAGGGGGCGTTGGAACTGAAGCTTTCTTT.

This clone has ten or more counts. The chain joins TRBV7-9 to TRBJ2-1; 10 bases agree with TRBD1. CDR1 is SEHNR and CDR2 is FQNEAQ in the germline V gene (reference sequence). The V gene end was trimmed by 5 bases and the J gene end by 3 bases; junction bases not matched to a gene: 10. This CDR3 comprises 17 residues. CDR3 protein: CASSHRAGQGFYNEQFF. CDR3 sequence (DNA): TGTGCCAGCAGCCACCGGGCGGGACAGGGGTTCTACAATGAGCAGTTCTTC.

V is TRBV5-1 and J is TRBJ1-2; TRBD1 matches at 8 bases. Germline V gene data show CDR1 as SGHRS and CDR2 as YFSETQ. This CDR3 region has 15 residues. After removal of 4 bases from V and 8 bases from J, the junction contained 13 bases not matched to a gene. The CDR3 region is CASSPSGGSSRGYTF. CDR3 in DNA: TGCGCCAGCAGCCCCTCAGGGGGCTCATCCAGAGGCTACACCTTC.

The count of this clone is one. This chain joins TRBV7-2 and TRBJ1-2; D might be TRBD1 (5 bases). The CDR3 extends over 16 amino acids. In germline, CDR1 is SGHTA, CDR2 FQGNSA. Trimming cost V 1 base and J 0 bases, with 12 bases left between them. CDR3 in DNA: TGTGCCAGCAGCTTAGTGGGGGGAGAGGCTAACTATGGCTACACCTTC. It yields the protein CASSLVGGEANYGYTF.

V usage is TRBV2 and J usage is TRBJ1-6; no reliable D call. Trimming took 5 bases from V and 14 from J, leaving 19 bases between them. CDR1 is SNHLY, CDR2 FYNNEI, per germline. CDR3 length: 14 amino acids. CDR3 bases: TGTGCCAGCAGTAAGAGGACTGTCCAAAATGCCCTCCACTTT. Its protein is CASSKRTVQNALHF.

The chain has TRBV5-1 and TRBJ2-5; 9 bases map to TRBD2. V dropped 0 bases and J dropped 3; count of bases not matched to a gene: 6. Germline V CDR1 and CDR2: SGHRS, YFSETQ. The CDR3 length is 16 residues. This chain's CDR3 is CASSLGAGGAEETQYF. CDR3 nucleotides: TGCGCCAGCAGCTTGGGGGCGGGAGGGGCCGAAGAGACCCAGTACTTC.

The rearrangement links TRBV14 to TRBJ2-2; 12 bases map to TRBD1. V was clipped by 6 bases and J by 7 bases; unmatched bases: 6. The CDR3 spans 15 residues. Per germline, CDR1 SGHDN and CDR2 FVKESK. CDR3 sequence (DNA): TGTGCCAGCAGGGGGACAGGGGGCGATGACGGGGAGCTGTTTTTT. Encoded protein: CASRGTGGDDGELFF.

The chain recombines TRBV9 with TRBJ2-3, with 7 bases matching TRBD2. The CDR3 totals 14 residues. V lost 3 bases, J lost 3 bases, and 4 bases stayed unmatched. Germline V gene sequence: CDR1 SGDLS, CDR2 YYNGEE. CDR3 protein: CASSESGVTDTQYF. The CDR3 DNA is TGTGCCAGCAGCGAGAGCGGGGTGACAGATACGCAGTATTTT.

The chain uses TRBV12-3 or TRBV12-4 and TRBJ2-1, with 7 bases identical to TRBD2. V was pared by 6 bases and J by 10 bases, with 6 bases of the junction left unmatched. The CDR3 covers 12 residues. The CDR3 region is CASRRGYREQFF. CDR3 DNA sequence: TGTGCCAGCAGGCGGGGGTACAGAGAGCAGTTCTTC.

The chain links TRBV2 to TRBJ2-7; 8 nucleotides agree with TRBD1. The CDR3 loop spans 12 amino acids. J gave up 6 bases and V 6 bases, and 4 bases lay outside the gene matches. CDR1 is SNHLY and CDR2 is FYNNEI in the germline V gene. Here the CDR3 reads CASRLGTGEQYF. DNA for the CDR3: TGTGCCAGCAGGCTCGGGACAGGCGAGCAGTACTTC.

CDR3 nucleotides: TGTGCCAGCAGCTTAAGGCCTGACAGTCTGGGGGGTGAAGCTTTCTTT. It encodes CASSLRPDSLGGEAFF. The chain joins TRBV7-9 to TRBJ1-1; a weak D match, TRBD1 (5 bases). CDR1 and CDR2 from the germline V gene are SEHNR and FQNEAQ (reference sequence). The CDR3 is 16 amino acids. V dropped 2 bases and J dropped 7 bases, with 20 bases sitting between them.

The rearrangement uses TRBV6-5 and TRBJ1-5, with D unresolved. The CDR3 extends over 14 amino acids. V lost 0 bases and J lost 11, with 14 bases in between. The germline V gene has CDR1 MNHEY and CDR2 SVGAGI. The CDR3, as DNA: TGTGCCAGCAGTTACTCGAAACAGCAAGAAGCCCAGCATTTT. This encodes CASSYSKQQEAQHF.

The V call is TRBV7-9, the J call TRBJ2-7; D is possibly TRBD2 (6 bases). The germline V gene encodes CDR1 SEHNR and CDR2 FQNEAQ (reference sequence). V was trimmed by 3 bases and J by 7 bases, leaving 7 bases between them. There are 11 residues in the CDR3. Here the CDR3 DNA reads TGTGCCAGCAGCTTCCGGGAGGAGCAGTACTTC. Protein: CASSFREEQYF.

This sequence joins TRBV30 and TRBJ2-7; 7 bases match TRBD1. Germline loops: CDR1 GTSNPN, CDR2 SVGIG (reference sequence). CDR3 length: 12 residues. The ends lost 1 base at V and 4 bases at J; junction bases unmatched: 1. The CDR3 DNA follows: TGTGCCTGGAGTGGACAGGGTTACGAGCAGTACTTC. This encodes CAWSGQGYEQYF.

This clone was seen once. V gene TRBV9 combines with J gene TRBJ2-1, with TRBD2 as a possible D gene (5 bases). Trimming removed 0 bases from V and 8 bases from J, with 18 bases in between. The CDR3 totals 16 residues. Germline assignment: CDR1 SGDLS and CDR2 YYNGEE. The CDR3 DNA is TGTGCCAGCAGCGTAGCCCCGGGTAGTGGAGGAGATGAGCAGTTCTTC. Protein product: CASSVAPGSGGDEQFF.

The gene calls are TRBV5-4 and TRBJ1-1; weak D call: TRBD1 (5 bases). CDR3 size: 15 residues. The V gene's germline CDR1 is SGHNT and CDR2 YYREEE (reference sequence). Trimming took off 0 bases at V and 6 bases at J, with 15 bases between the two ends. The CDR3: CASSLGSGREAEAFF. The CDR3 coding sequence is TGTGCCAGCAGCTTGGGGTCGGGGCGGGAGGCTGAAGCTTTCTTT.

The chain links TRBV4-1 to TRBJ2-1; 10 bases match TRBD2. Germline CDR1 MGHRA, CDR2 YSYEKL. Trimming at V came to 1 base and at J to 6 bases, leaving 3 bases not matched to a gene. The CDR3 totals 15 residues. For the CDR3, the DNA is TGCGCCAGCAGCCAAGGACTAGCGGGCCCCAATGAGCAGTTCTTC. The encoded protein is CASSQGLAGPNEQFF.

This chain uses TRBV4-1 with TRBJ2-7; perhaps TRBD2 as D (6 bases). V gave up 4 bases and J gave up 2 bases, with 18 bases separating them. Germline V gene data show CDR1 as MGHRA and CDR2 as YSYEKL. The CDR3 sequence is 16 residues long. CDR3 protein: CASSRVPGLPTYEQYF. The CDR3 DNA is TGCGCCAGCAGCCGGGTACCGGGACTGCCAACCTACGAGCAGTACTTC.

This chain connects TRBV12-5 to TRBJ2-3; perhaps TRBD2 as D (5 bases). CDR3 length equals 12 residues. Per the germline V gene, CDR1 is LGHNT and CDR2 is FRNRAP. Trimming took 10 bases from V and 1 from J, leaving 9 bases between them. The CDR3 is CATGGRTDTQYF. In DNA form, the CDR3 reads TGTGCTACGGGCGGGCGCACAGATACGCAGTATTTT.

V usage is TRBV4-1 and J usage is TRBJ2-3; 7 positions agree with TRBD1. Per germline, CDR1 MGHRA and CDR2 YSYEKL. V gave up 2 bases and J gave up 5 bases; unmatched junction bases: 10. The CDR3 consists of 16 residues. The CDR3 is CASSQHDEGAGDTQYF. CDR3 sequence (DNA): TGCGCCAGCAGCCAACATGACGAGGGGGCGGGAGATACGCAGTATTTT.

The chain uses TRBV3-1 (or the pseudogene TRBV3-2) and TRBJ2-2; 7 bases map to TRBD2. There are 16 residues in the CDR3. J lost 6 bases, V lost 6 bases, and 13 bases had no gene match. Germline V lookup: CDR1 LGHDT, CDR2 YNNKEL (reference sequence). CDR3 in amino acids: CASSRLAQRGAGELFF. In nucleotides, the CDR3 is TGTGCCAGCAGTAGACTAGCTCAACGGGGAGCCGGGGAGCTGTTTTTT.